A single sample is the source of the 17 T cell receptor beta chains below, sequenced in a study of T cell responses to AZD1222 COVID-19 vaccine. The method was immunoSEQ multiplex PCR; TCRdb's version includes in-frame clones alone and lacks a portion of them. The data contain about 120,000 clones, 70% to 90% of them singletons. The source material was peripheral blood, sampled 28 days after the second AZD1222 dose. These receptors all come from an adult who received the AZD1222 COVID-19 vaccine.

The genes are TRBV7-9 and TRBJ2-1; 11 nucleotides match TRBD2. V shed 4 bases and J 7 bases; nucleotides not matched to a gene: 9. The CDR3 covers 16 residues. Germline CDR1 reads SEHNR; CDR2 reads FQNEAQ (reference sequence). CDR3 in amino acids: CASSSSFTSGGNEQFF. CDR3 nucleotide sequence: TGTGCCAGCAGCTCAAGTTTTACTAGCGGGGGTAATGAGCAGTTCTTC.

The rearrangement joins TRBV18 to TRBJ1-2, with 7 bases matching TRBD1. This CDR3 comprises 15 residues. Germline lookup yields CDR1 KGHSH and CDR2 LQKENI. V was clipped by 2 bases and J by 4 bases; unmatched bases: 7. CDR3 bases: TGTGCCAGCTCACCAGTACAGGGGAGTGGCTATGGCTACACCTTC. Its protein product is CASSPVQGSGYGYTF. The full variable domain, rest sourced from reference TRBV18 and TRBJ1-2, is NAGVMQNPRHLVRRRGQEARLRCSPMKGHSHVYWYRQLPEEGLKFMVYLQKENIIDESGMPKERFSAEFPKEGPSILRIQQVVRGDSAAYFCASSPVQGSGYGYTFGSGTRLTVV.

The chain employs TRBV6-5 and TRBJ1-5, with 9 nucleotides matching TRBD1. Germline V gene data show CDR1 as MNHEY and CDR2 as SVGAGI. The CDR3 totals 15 residues. Trimming cost V 7 bases and J 8 bases; bases outside gene matches: 12. The CDR3, as DNA: TGTGCCAGCACCCCGATGGGACAGGGATTGAAGCCCCAGCATTTT. This codes for CASTPMGQGLKPQHF.

V and J are TRBV15 and TRBJ1-2; TRBD1 aligns across 7 bases. Germline CDR1 reads LNHNV; CDR2 reads YYDKDF (reference sequence). This CDR3 comprises 15 residues. V dropped 6 bases and J dropped 0; count of bases not matched to a gene: 7. CDR3 coding DNA: TGTGCCACCAGAGCCCTCGGACAGGCTAACTATGGCTACACCTTC. Encoded protein: CATRALGQANYGYTF.

The rearrangement uses TRBV7-9 and TRBJ1-1, with D perhaps TRBD1 (6 bases). The CDR3 runs 16 residues. V lost 10 bases and J lost 0, with 21 bases in between. CDR1 and CDR2 (germline): SEHNR, FQNEAQ (reference sequence). This chain's CDR3 is CATRPGDTSLNTEAFF. The CDR3 nucleotides are TGTGCCACGAGGCCGGGGGACACCTCATTGAACACTGAAGCTTTCTTT.

This clone appeared a single time. The chain recombines TRBV3-1 (or the pseudogene TRBV3-2) with TRBJ1-2; 7 bases are a match to TRBD1. Germline CDR1 LGHDT, CDR2 YNNKEL (reference sequence). This CDR3 has 14 residues. The junction had 5 bases not matched to a gene; V was cut back by 4 bases and J by 3 bases. CDR3 loop: CASSRRQGYYGYTF. DNA of the CDR3: TGTGCCAGCAGCCGGAGACAGGGTTACTATGGCTACACCTTC.

The chain links TRBV27 to TRBJ2-7; D is perhaps TRBD2 (5 bases). This CDR3 comprises 14 residues. Germline CDR1 reads MNHEY; CDR2 reads SMNVEV (reference sequence). V dropped 6 bases and J dropped 2 bases, with 14 bases sitting between them. CDR3 sequence reads: CASRVAGVAYEQYF. The CDR3 coding sequence is TGTGCCAGCAGAGTAGCCGGGGTCGCCTACGAGCAGTACTTC.

The DNA for the CDR3 is TGTGCCAGTAGCCCTCCGGGACAGGGGAGATACGAGCAGTACTTC. Translation: CASSPPGQGRYEQYF. The rearrangement joins TRBV19 to TRBJ2-7; TRBD1 matches at 10 bases. Germline V gives CDR1 LNHDA, CDR2 SQIVND (reference sequence). The CDR3 totals 15 residues. Trimming took 6 bases from V and 4 from J; bases not matched to a gene: 9.

The V gene is TRBV27, the J gene TRBJ1-1; D unclear. Trimming removed 4 bases at V and 0 bases at J, with 18 bases between. The CDR3 sequence is 17 residues long. The V gene's germline CDR1 is MNHEY and CDR2 SMNVEV (reference sequence). The CDR3 loop is CASSSAWGGSLNTEAFF. The CDR3 DNA reads TGTGCCAGCAGTTCAGCATGGGGAGGGTCATTGAACACTGAAGCTTTCTTT.

This chain links TRBV19 with TRBJ1-5, with 9 nucleotides matching TRBD1. The CDR3 covers 17 residues. Germline V CDR1 and CDR2: LNHDA, SQIVND (reference sequence). V dropped 3 bases and J dropped 3; count of bases not matched to a gene: 9. CDR3 sequence reads: CASSMMGQGWVNQPQHF. Here the CDR3 DNA reads TGTGCCAGTAGTATGATGGGACAGGGATGGGTCAATCAGCCCCAGCATTTT.

V and J are TRBV11-2 and TRBJ1-3; D is perhaps TRBD1 (5 bases). This CDR3 has 16 amino acids. V dropped 6 bases and J dropped 0 bases, with 15 bases sitting between them. Germline loops: CDR1 SGHAT, CDR2 FQNNGV. The CDR3 region has the DNA TGTGCCAGCAGTTCGAGGGGAGGAGGCTCTGGAAACACCATATATTTT. Amino acids: CASSSRGGGSGNTIYF. Using reference TRBV11-2 and TRBJ1-3 for the parts outside the CDR3, the full variable domain is EAGVAQSPRYKIIEKRQSVAFWCNPISGHATLYWYQQILGQGPKLLIQFQNNGVVDDSQLPKDRFSAERLKGVDSTLKIQPAKLEDSAVYLCASSSRGGGSGNTIYFGEGSWLTVV.

The chain links TRBV6-5 to TRBJ1-4; D is undetermined. This CDR3 region has 14 residues. Germline lookup yields CDR1 MNHEY and CDR2 SVGAGI. V gave up 5 bases and J gave up 2 bases, with 9 bases separating them. CDR3 DNA: TGTGCCAGCAGTCCAGGTTGGACTAATGAAAAACTGTTTTTT. Amino acid sequence: CASSPGWTNEKLFF.

The chain has TRBV7-3 and TRBJ1-1, with a tentative D call TRBD1 (6 bases). CDR3 length: 15 residues. From germline, CDR1 is SGHTA and CDR2 FQGTGA. V was shortened by 0 bases and J by 0 bases, with 8 bases between the two germline ends. The CDR3 reads CASSLTGGVNTEAFF. In DNA, the CDR3 is TGTGCCAGCAGCTTAACTGGGGGCGTGAACACTGAAGCTTTCTTT.

In this sample, this clone turned up a few times. This chain connects TRBV5-1 to TRBJ1-6; a weak D match, TRBD1 (5 bases). Germline CDR1 is SGHRS and CDR2 is YFSETQ. Trimming shortened V by 2 bases and J by 5 bases, and 14 bases separated the two germline ends. CDR3 size: 16 residues. The CDR3 reads CASSFNPRGNNSPLHF. In nucleotides, the CDR3 is TGCGCCAGCAGCTTCAACCCCCGGGGGAATAATTCACCCCTCCACTTT.

This clone was recorded once. The chain employs TRBV3-1 (or the pseudogene TRBV3-2) and TRBJ2-1; D is perhaps TRBD2 (6 bases). This CDR3 contains 14 residues. The V end lost 1 base, the J end lost 7 bases, and 11 bases lay between the germline ends. Germline V CDR1 and CDR2: LGHDT, YNNKEL (reference sequence). The CDR3 DNA is TGTGCCAGCAGCCAAGTCGCCGCGGGGAATGAGCAGTTCTTC. Its translation is CASSQVAAGNEQFF.

The J gene is TRBJ1-5, the V gene TRBV5-1; D not resolved. With 0 bases removed from V and 5 bases from J, the gap between germline ends came to 18 bases. Germline V gene data show CDR1 as SGHRS and CDR2 as YFSETQ. The CDR3 is 17 residues long. As DNA, the CDR3 is TGCGCCAGCAGCTTGGTTAAACGGGCCCTCACGGATCAGCCCCAGCATTTT. This gives the protein CASSLVKRALTDQPQHF.

In DNA, the CDR3 is TGTGCCAGCAGCAAGAAAACTGAAGCTTTCTTT. It codes for CASSKKTEAFF. The chain has TRBV12-3 or TRBV12-4 and TRBJ1-1, with D uncertain. V dropped 6 bases and J dropped 5 bases, with 7 bases sitting between them. CDR3 length: 11 residues.